This T cell receptor beta chain was recorded in a study of T-cell reconstitution after alpha-beta-depleted transplantation in children. Preparation of the TCRbeta library used unique molecular identifiers. Using its own MiXCR run on the PCR reads, TCRdb lists one record per CDR3 protein. The data show 750,000 to 950,000 distinct CDR3 sequences, around 15% seen once. Regarding this clonotype: Its antigen remains unknown.

General observations from the study: From surviving recipient T cells and thymic progenitors came the high day-60 TCRbeta diversity observed in some patients. Newly produced T cells mostly provided counts and TCRbeta diversity after one year, as hyperexpanded clones declined. By about two months after transplant, alpha-beta T cells reportedly arose from several hundred graft clones that had expanded.

Germline V gene sequence: CDR1 MNHNS, CDR2 SASEGT. V trimming: 6 bases; J trimming: 4 bases; junction bases outside the gene matches: 9. The CDR3 loop spans 14 amino acids. The chain recombines TRBV6-1 with TRBJ2-7, with 7 bases identical to TRBD1. The sample here was PBMCs, mostly from graft donor cells, taken 360 days after TCRalphabeta/CD19-depleted stem cell transplant. This clonotype was sampled from a male patient younger than 18 who had a stem cell transplant for acute lymphoblastic leukemia, so the T cells may come from the graft donor. CDR3 loop: CASRRRDSSYEQYF. In nucleotides, the CDR3 is TGTGCCAGCAGGCGCCGGGACAGCAGTTACGAGCAGTACTTC.